Below are 7 T cell receptor beta chains sequenced from a single sample in a study of tissue T cells after allogeneic stem cell transplantation. Sequencing was performed with immunoSEQ multiplex PCR; in TCRdb, only in-frame clones are kept and a portion is missing. The sample includes roughly 8,200 clones, 37% of them seen just once. As to time point: mouse harvest day 14 after allogeneic transplant. The graft held 10^6 splenic CD5+ T cells and 10^7 T-cell-depleted bone marrow cells. The specimen was skin. The origin of the receptors is a female BALB/c mouse given C57BL/6 T cells with graft-versus-host disease after an allogeneic hematopoietic cell transplant.

This clone is deemed medium-sized (0.01 to 0.1%). The gene symbols are mouse symbols. The CDR3 end lies 1 residue beyond the end of the read and is filled in from the germline J gene. This CDR3 is also generated by other DNA sequences in the sample. The chain combines TRBV26 with TRBJ2-7; tentatively, D is TRBD1 or TRBD2 (5 bases each). This CDR3 has 12 amino acids. Germline values: CDR1 KGHPV, CDR2 FQNQEV (reference sequence). Deletions cut 4 bases from V and 4 bases from J, with 8 bases between. The CDR3 DNA, read in part, is TGTGCCAGCAGTCGGGGCAGTTATGAACAGTAC. Protein: CASSRGSYEQY. Given in full, the CDR3 is CASSRGSYEQYF.

Details on this clone: The genes and germline here are from mouse. The CDR3 end lies 1 residue beyond the end of the read and is filled in from the germline J gene. The rearrangement joins TRBV26 to TRBJ1-1; 8 bases align to TRBD1. The V gene end was trimmed by 7 bases and the J gene end by 0 bases; junction bases not matched to a gene: 4. From germline, CDR1 is KGHPV and CDR2 FQNQEV (reference sequence). The CDR3 extends over 14 amino acids. The sequenced part of the CDR3 DNA is TGTGCCAGCAACGGACAGGGAACAAACACAGAAGTCTTC. Translated, it gives CASNGQGTNTEVF. The whole CDR3 sequence is CASNGQGTNTEVFF.

This clone was detected a few times. Germline and genes here are mouse. Read coverage stops 1 residue before the CDR3 terminus; the germline J gene supplies the remainder. The rearrangement links TRBV26 to TRBJ1-2; possibly TRBD1 for D (5 bases). V shed 4 bases and J shed 1 base, with 7 bases lying between them. The CDR3 runs to 13 residues. The germline CDR1 and CDR2 sequences are KGHPV and FQNQEV (reference sequence). This chain's CDR3 is CASSPQGNSDYTF. The DNA read from the CDR3 is TGTGCCAGCAGTCCCCAGGGAAACTCCGACTACACC.

On this clone: Germline and genes here are mouse. CDR3 protein: CASSQGPEVFF. CDR3 bases read: TGTGCCAGCAGTCAGGGACCAGAAGTCTTC. The chain recombines TRBV26 with TRBJ1-1; a possible D gene is TRBD1 (5 bases). The observed sequence ends 1 residue before the CDR3 terminus, with the missing tail filled in from the germline J gene. Germline V gene sequence: CDR1 KGHPV, CDR2 FQNQEV (reference sequence). Between the trimmed V and J ends, which lost 4 bases and 6 bases, there was a span of 6 bases. This CDR3 contains 11 residues.

There are a few counts of this clone. The germline and genes are mouse ones. The read halts 1 residue ahead of the CDR3 end, with the missing end drawn from the germline J gene. J is TRBJ1-3 and V is TRBV26; 8 bases align to TRBD1. V dropped 0 bases and J dropped 0; count of bases not matched to a gene: 1. Germline values: CDR1 KGHPV, CDR2 FQNQEV (reference sequence). This CDR3 is built from 16 residues. Partial CDR3 DNA: TGTGCCAGCAGTCTGTCCGGACAGGGTTCTGGAAATACGCTCTAT. It yields the protein CASSLSGQGSGNTLY. Given in full, the CDR3 is CASSLSGQGSGNTLYF.

This clone was counted between two and nine times. Mouse germline and gene names are used. The read comes to an end 1 residue before the CDR3 does, leaving the germline J gene to fill in the end. The chain couples TRBV13-2 to TRBJ2-5, with TRBD1 identical over 9 bases. The CDR3 has 15 residues. Per germline, CDR1 NNHNN and CDR2 SYGAGS (reference sequence). Losses at the gene ends were 0 bases for V and 2 bases for J; bases not matched to a gene: 1. CDR3 bases read: TGTGCCAGCGGTGATGGACAGGGGGGCCAAGACACCCAGTAC. This sequence encodes CASGDGQGGQDTQY. The CDR3 in its entirety is CASGDGQGGQDTQYF.

Concerning this clone: Gene names and germline refer to mouse. Read sequence stops 1 residue before the CDR3 end, and the germline J gene provides the missing end. The rearrangement links TRBV16 to TRBJ2-5, with D possibly TRBD1 on 5 matching bases. The CDR3 has 14 residues. Germline V gene data show CDR1 as SGHSA and CDR2 as FRNQAP. The V end lost 3 bases, the J end lost 3 bases, and 10 bases lay between the germline ends. CDR3 sequence: CASSLQGRQDTQYF. The covered CDR3 bases are TGTGCAAGCAGCTTGCAGGGAAGGCAAGACACCCAGTAC. The full variable domain, in which reference TRBV16 and TRBJ2-5 provide the parts outside the CDR3, is NAGVIQTPRHKVTGKGQEATLWCEPISGHSAVFWYRQTIVQGLEFLTYFRNQAPIDDSGMPKERFSAQMPNQSHSTLKIQSTQPQDSAVYLCASSLQGRQDTQYFGPGTRLLVL.